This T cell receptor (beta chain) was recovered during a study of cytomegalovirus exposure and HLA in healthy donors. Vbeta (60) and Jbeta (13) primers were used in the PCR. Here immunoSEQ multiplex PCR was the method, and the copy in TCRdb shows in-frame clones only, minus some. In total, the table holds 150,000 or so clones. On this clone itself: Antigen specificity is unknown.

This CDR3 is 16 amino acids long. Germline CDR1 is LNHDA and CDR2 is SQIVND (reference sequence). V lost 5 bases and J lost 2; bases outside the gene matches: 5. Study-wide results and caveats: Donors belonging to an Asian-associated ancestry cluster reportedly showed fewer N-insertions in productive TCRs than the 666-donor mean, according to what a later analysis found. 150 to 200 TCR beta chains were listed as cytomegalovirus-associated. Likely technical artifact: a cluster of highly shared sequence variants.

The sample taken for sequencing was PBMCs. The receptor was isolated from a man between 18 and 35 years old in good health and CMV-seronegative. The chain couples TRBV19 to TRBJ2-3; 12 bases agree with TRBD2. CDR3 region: CASSLLAGGTTDTQYF. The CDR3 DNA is TGTGCCAGTAGTCTGCTAGCGGGAGGGACCACAGATACGCAGTATTTT. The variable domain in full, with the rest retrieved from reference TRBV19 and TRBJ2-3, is DGGITQSPKYLFRKEGQNVTLSCEQNLNHDAMYWYRQDPGQGLRLIYYSQIVNDFQKGDIAEGYSVSREKKESFPLTVTSAQKNPTAFYLCASSLLAGGTTDTQYFGPGTRLTVL.